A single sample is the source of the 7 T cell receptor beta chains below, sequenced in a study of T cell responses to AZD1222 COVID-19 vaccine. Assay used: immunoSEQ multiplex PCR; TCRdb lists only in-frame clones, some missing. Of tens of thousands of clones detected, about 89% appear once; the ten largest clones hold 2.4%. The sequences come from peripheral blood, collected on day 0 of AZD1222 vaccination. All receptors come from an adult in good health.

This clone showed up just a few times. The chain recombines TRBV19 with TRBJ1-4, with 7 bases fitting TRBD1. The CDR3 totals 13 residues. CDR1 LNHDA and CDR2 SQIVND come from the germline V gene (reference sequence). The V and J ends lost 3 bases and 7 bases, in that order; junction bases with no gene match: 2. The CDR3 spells CASSIRQGEKLFF. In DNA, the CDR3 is TGTGCCAGTAGTATTCGACAGGGTGAAAAACTGTTTTTT.

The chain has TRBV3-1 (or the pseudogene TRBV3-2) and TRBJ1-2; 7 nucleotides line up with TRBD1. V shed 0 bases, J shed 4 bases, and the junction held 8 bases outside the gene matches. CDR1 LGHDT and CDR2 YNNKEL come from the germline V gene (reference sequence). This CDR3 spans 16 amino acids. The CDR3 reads CASSQEAEQGFYGYTF. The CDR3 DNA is TGTGCCAGCAGCCAAGAAGCGGAACAGGGGTTCTATGGCTACACCTTC.

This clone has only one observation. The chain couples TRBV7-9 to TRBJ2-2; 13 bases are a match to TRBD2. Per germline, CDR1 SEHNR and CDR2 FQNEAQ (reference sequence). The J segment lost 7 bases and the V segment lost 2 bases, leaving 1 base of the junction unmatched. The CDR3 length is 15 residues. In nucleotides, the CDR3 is TGTGCCAGCAGCTTACGACTAGCGGGAGGCGGGGAGCTGTTTTTT. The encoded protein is CASSLRLAGGGELFF.

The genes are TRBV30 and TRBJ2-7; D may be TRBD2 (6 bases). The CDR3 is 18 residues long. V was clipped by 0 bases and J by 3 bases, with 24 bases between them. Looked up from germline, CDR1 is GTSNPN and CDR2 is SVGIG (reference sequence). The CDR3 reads CAWSVSRGTAGWDYEQYF. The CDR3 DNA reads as TGTGCCTGGAGTGTAAGTCGGGGGACCGCCGGATGGGACTACGAGCAGTACTTC.

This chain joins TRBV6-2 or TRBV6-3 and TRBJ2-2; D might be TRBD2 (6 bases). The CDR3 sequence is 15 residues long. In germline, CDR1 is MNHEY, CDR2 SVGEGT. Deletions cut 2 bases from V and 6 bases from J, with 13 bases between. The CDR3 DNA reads TGTGCCAGCAGTTACACGGGGGTAGGGCCCGGGGAGCTGTTTTTT. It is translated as CASSYTGVGPGELFF.

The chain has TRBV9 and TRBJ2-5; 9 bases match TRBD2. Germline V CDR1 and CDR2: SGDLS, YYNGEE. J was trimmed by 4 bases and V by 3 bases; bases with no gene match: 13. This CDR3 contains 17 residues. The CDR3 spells CASSDAGTSLRRETQYF. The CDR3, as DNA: TGTGCCAGCAGCGACGCCGGGACTAGCCTAAGGCGAGAGACCCAGTACTTC. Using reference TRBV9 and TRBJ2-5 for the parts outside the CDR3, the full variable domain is DSGVTQTPKHLITATGQRVTLRCSPRSGDLSVYWYQQSLDQGLQFLIQYYNGEERAKGNILERFSAQQFPDLHSELNLSSLELGDSALYFCASSDAGTSLRRETQYFGPGTRLLVL.

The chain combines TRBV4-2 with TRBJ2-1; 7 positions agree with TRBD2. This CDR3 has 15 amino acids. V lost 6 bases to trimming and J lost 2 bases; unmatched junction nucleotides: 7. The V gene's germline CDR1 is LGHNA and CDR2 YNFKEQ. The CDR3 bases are TGTGCCAGCAGGCAGCTGGGGGGGGCCTACAATGAGCAGTTCTTC. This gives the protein CASRQLGGAYNEQFF.